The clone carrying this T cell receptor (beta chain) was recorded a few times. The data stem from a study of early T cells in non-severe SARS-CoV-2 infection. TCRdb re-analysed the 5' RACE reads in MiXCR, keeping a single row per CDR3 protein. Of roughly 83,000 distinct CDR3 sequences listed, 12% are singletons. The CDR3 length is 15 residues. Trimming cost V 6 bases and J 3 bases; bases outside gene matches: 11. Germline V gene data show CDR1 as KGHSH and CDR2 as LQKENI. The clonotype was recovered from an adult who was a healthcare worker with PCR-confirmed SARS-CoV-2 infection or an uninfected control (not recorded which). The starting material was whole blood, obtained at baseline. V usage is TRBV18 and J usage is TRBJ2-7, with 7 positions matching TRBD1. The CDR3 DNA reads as TGTGCCAGCTCGCTTACCCGGGACAGAGTCTACGAGCAGTACTTC. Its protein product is CASSLTRDRVYEQYF.